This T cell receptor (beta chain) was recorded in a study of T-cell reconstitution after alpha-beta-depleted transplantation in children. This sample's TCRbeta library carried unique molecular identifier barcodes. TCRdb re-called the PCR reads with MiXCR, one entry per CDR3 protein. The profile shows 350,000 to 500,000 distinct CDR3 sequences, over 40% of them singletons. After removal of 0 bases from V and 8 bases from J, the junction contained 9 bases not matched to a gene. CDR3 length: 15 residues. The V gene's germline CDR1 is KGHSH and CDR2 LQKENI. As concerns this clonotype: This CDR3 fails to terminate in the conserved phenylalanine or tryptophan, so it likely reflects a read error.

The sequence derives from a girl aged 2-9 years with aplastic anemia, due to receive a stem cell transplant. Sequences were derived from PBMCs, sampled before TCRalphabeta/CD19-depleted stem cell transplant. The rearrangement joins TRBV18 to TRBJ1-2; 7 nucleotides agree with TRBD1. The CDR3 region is CASSPPTDREDGYTL. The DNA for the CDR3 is TGTGCCAGCTCACCACCTACAGACAGGGAGGACGGCTACACCTTG.